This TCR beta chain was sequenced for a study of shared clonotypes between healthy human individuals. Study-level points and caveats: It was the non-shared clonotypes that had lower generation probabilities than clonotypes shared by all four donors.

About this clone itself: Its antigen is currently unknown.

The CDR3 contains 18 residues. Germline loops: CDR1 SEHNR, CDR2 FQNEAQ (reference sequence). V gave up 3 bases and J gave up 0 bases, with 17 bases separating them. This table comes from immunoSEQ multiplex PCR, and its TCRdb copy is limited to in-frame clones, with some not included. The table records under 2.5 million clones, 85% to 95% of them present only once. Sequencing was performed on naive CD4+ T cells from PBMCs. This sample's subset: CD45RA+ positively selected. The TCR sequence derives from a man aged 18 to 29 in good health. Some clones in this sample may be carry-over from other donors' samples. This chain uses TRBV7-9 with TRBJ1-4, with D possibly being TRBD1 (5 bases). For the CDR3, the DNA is TGTGCCAGCAGCTTTGGGGTCCGGGACTTTGCAACTAATGAAAAACTGTTTTTT. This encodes CASSFGVRDFATNEKLFF.